A single sample is the source of the 12 T cell receptor beta chains below, sequenced in a study of blood T cell repertoires in COVID-19. Profiled with immunoSEQ multiplex PCR; TCRdb holds only in-frame clones, not every one. This repertoire shows 40,000 to 45,000 clones, roughly 90% found once; its top ten account for around 5%. The sequenced sample consisted of peripheral blood. These TCRs come from a human donor in a cohort sampled during active COVID-19.

V is TRBV5-8 and J is TRBJ2-3, with D perhaps TRBD1 (6 bases). The length of the CDR3 is 15 residues. V was trimmed by 2 bases and J by 2 bases, leaving 12 bases between them. Germline-derived CDR1 and CDR2 are SGHTS and YDEGEE. CDR3 loop: CASSFGTTNTDTQYF. The CDR3 DNA is TGTGCCAGCAGCTTCGGGACAACTAACACAGATACGCAGTATTTT.

The chain recombines TRBV19 with TRBJ1-6; 9 nucleotides agree with TRBD1. This CDR3 comprises 16 residues. The V gene end was trimmed by 4 bases and the J gene end by 4 bases; junction bases not matched to a gene: 5. Germline V lookup: CDR1 LNHDA, CDR2 SQIVND (reference sequence). CDR3 residues: CASSTGTGLYNSPLHF. Written as DNA, the CDR3 is TGTGCCAGTAGTACCGGGACAGGGTTATATAATTCACCCCTCCACTTT.

The CDR3 region has the DNA TGCAGCGTTGAAGAAGACAACTACGAGCAGTACTTC. It encodes CSVEEDNYEQYF. The genes are TRBV29-1 and TRBJ2-7; D remains ambiguous. There are 12 residues in the CDR3. V lost 0 bases and J lost 3, with 6 bases in between. CDR1 and CDR2 from the germline V gene are SQVTM and ANQGSEA.

The J gene is TRBJ2-3, the V gene TRBV5-6; 7 nucleotides match TRBD2. Per the germline V gene, CDR1 is SGHDT and CDR2 is YYEEEE. This CDR3 spans 16 amino acids. V dropped 0 bases and J dropped 3; count of bases not matched to a gene: 7. The CDR3 is CASSLEAGDMTDTQYF. The CDR3 bases are TGTGCCAGCAGCTTGGAGGCGGGAGATATGACAGATACGCAGTATTTT. Looking up the rest from reference TRBV5-6 and TRBJ2-3 gives the full variable domain: DAGVTQSPTHLIKTRGQQVTLRCSPKSGHDTVSWYQQALGQGPQFIFQYYEEEERQRGNFPDRFSGHQFPNYSSELNVNALLLGDSALYLCASSLEAGDMTDTQYFGPGTRLTVL.

V usage is TRBV19 and J usage is TRBJ1-5; 7 bases fit TRBD1. The germline CDR1 and CDR2 sequences are LNHDA and SQIVND (reference sequence). The CDR3 length is 14 residues. V shed 6 bases, J shed 7 bases, and the junction held 9 bases outside the gene matches. CDR3 protein: CASSYQTGLQPQHF. The CDR3 DNA reads as TGTGCCAGTAGCTATCAGACAGGGTTGCAGCCCCAGCATTTT.

V gene TRBV7-9 combines with J gene TRBJ1-5; possible D gene TRBD1, 5 bases. V was cut by 5 bases and J by 4 bases, with 9 bases left in between. Germline CDR1 SEHNR, CDR2 FQNEAQ (reference sequence). The CDR3 consists of 13 residues. The CDR3 loop is CASSQTDNQPQHF. In DNA form, the CDR3 reads TGTGCCAGCAGCCAGACAGATAATCAGCCCCAGCATTTT.

The V and J genes are TRBV9 and TRBJ1-2; 10 positions agree with TRBD1. The germline gives CDR1 SGDLS, CDR2 YYNGEE. J was trimmed by 3 bases and V by 4 bases; bases with no gene match: 18. CDR3 length: 19 residues. Here the CDR3 DNA reads TGTGCCAGCAGCCCCAGTCAGGCCTCCGGGACAGGGGTGGACTATGGCTACACCTTC. Its translation is CASSPSQASGTGVDYGYTF.

The chain has TRBV7-9 and TRBJ2-3; 11 nucleotides agree with TRBD2. Trimming removed 5 bases from V and 2 bases from J; junction bases left unmatched: 12. The length of the CDR3 is 18 residues. Germline loops: CDR1 SEHNR, CDR2 FQNEAQ (reference sequence). This CDR3 reads CASSPEPGLAGSTDTQYF. CDR3 DNA sequence: TGTGCCAGCAGCCCCGAGCCCGGACTAGCGGGTTCCACAGATACGCAGTATTTT.

The chain couples TRBV7-8 to TRBJ2-1; 11 nucleotides match TRBD2. Germline V lookup: CDR1 SGHVS, CDR2 FQNEAQ. The trim removed 6 bases at V and 1 base at J, leaving 5 bases unmatched. The CDR3 has 16 amino acids. This CDR3 reads CASRGSGRGSYNEQFF. CDR3 sequence (DNA): TGTGCCAGCAGAGGTAGCGGGAGGGGGTCCTACAATGAGCAGTTCTTC.

The rearrangement joins TRBV25-1 to TRBJ2-3, with D possibly TRBD1 on 6 matching bases. Deletions cut 2 bases from V and 3 bases from J, with 12 bases between. Germline CDR1 reads MGHDK; CDR2 reads SYGVNS. The CDR3 has 15 amino acids. CDR3 amino acids: CASSERGRGTDTQYF. CDR3 in DNA: TGTGCCAGCAGTGAAAGGGGCAGGGGTACAGATACGCAGTATTTT.

This sequence joins TRBV6-4 and TRBJ1-2, with TRBD1 matching 9 bases. The CDR3 has 14 amino acids. CDR1 is MRHNA and CDR2 is SNTAGT in the germline V gene. V shed 2 bases, J shed 4 bases, and the junction held 2 bases outside the gene matches. CDR3 residues: CASSDDRGAYGYTF. The CDR3 region has the DNA TGTGCCAGCAGTGACGACAGGGGGGCCTATGGCTACACCTTC.

This rearrangement joins TRBV9 to TRBJ1-6; D gene ambiguous. The CDR3 is 13 amino acids. Germline V gene data show CDR1 as SGDLS and CDR2 as YYNGEE. The V gene lost 3 bases and the J gene lost 9 bases, with 10 bases spanning the gap. The CDR3, as DNA: TGTGCCAGCAGCGCCTTGACTGGTTCACCCCTCCACTTT. This encodes CASSALTGSPLHF.